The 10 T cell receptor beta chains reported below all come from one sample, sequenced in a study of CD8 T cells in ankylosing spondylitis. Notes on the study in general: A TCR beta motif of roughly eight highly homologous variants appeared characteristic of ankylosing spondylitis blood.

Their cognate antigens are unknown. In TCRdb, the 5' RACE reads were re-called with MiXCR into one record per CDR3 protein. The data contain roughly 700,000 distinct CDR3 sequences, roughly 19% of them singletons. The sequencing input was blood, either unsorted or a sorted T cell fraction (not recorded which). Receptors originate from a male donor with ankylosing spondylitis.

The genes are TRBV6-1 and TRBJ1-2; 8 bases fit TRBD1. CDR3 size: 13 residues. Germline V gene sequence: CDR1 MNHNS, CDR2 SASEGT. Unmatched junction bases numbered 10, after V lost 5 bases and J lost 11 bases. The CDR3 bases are TGTGCCAGCAGTCAGGGGGCGCAGTTTGGGTACACCTTC. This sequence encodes CASSQGAQFGYTF.

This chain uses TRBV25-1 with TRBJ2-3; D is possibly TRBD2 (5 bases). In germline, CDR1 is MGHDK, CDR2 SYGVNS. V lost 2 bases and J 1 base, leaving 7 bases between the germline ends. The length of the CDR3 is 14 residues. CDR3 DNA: TGTGCCAGCAGTGAAAGTAGCGGCACAGATACGCAGTATTTT. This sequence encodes CASSESSGTDTQYF.

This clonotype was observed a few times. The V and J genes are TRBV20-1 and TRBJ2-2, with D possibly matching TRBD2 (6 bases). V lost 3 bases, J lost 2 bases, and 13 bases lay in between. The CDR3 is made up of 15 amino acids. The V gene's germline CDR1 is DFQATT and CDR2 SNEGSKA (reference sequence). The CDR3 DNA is TGCAGTGCTAGGGACGGACTATTCAACACCGGGGAGCTGTTTTTT. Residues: CSARDGLFNTGELFF.

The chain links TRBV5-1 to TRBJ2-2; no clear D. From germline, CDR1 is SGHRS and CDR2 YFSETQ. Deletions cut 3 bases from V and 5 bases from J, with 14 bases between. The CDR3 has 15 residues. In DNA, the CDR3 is TGCGCCAGCAGCTGGGGATCTATCGGGACCGGGGAGCTGTTTTTT. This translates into CASSWGSIGTGELFF. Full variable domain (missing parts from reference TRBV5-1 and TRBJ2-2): KAGVTQTPRYLIKTRGQQVTLSCSPISGHRSVSWYQQTPGQGLQFLFEYFSETQRNKGNFPGRFSGRQFSNSRSEMNVSTLELGDSALYLCASSWGSIGTGELFFGEGSRLTVL.

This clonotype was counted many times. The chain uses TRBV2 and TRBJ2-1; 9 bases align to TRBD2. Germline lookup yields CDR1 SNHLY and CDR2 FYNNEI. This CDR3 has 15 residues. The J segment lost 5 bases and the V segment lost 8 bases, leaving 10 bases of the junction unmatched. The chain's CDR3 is CASAPTSGPNNEQFF. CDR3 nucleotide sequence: TGTGCCAGCGCCCCGACTAGCGGCCCAAACAATGAGCAGTTCTTC.

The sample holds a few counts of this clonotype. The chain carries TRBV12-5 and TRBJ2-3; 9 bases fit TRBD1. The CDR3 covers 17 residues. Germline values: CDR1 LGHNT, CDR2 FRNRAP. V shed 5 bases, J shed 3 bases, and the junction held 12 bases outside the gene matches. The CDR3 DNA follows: TGTGCTAGTGGTCCTGAAAGGCCGACAGGGGGAACAGATACGCAGTATTTT. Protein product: CASGPERPTGGTDTQYF.

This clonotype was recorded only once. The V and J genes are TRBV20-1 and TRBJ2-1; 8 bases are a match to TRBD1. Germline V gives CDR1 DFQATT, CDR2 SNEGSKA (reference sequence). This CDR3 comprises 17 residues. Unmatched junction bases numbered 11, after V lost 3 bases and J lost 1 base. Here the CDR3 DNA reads TGCAGTGCTAGGTCGGCAGGGGGCTCCAGATCCTACAATGAGCAGTTCTTC. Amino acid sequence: CSARSAGGSRSYNEQFF.

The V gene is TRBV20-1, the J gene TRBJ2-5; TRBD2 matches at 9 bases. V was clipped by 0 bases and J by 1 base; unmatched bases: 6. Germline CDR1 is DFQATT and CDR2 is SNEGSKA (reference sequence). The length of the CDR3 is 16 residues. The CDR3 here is CSARDRGGRAQETQYF. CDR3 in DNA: TGCAGTGCTAGAGATCGGGGCGGGAGGGCCCAAGAGACCCAGTACTTC.

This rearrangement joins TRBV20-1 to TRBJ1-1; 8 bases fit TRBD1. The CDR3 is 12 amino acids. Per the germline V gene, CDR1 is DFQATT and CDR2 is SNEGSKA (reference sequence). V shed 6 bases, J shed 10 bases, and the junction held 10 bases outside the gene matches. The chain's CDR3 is CSATGQGRGAFF. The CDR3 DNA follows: TGCAGTGCCACCGGACAGGGCAGAGGAGCTTTCTTT.

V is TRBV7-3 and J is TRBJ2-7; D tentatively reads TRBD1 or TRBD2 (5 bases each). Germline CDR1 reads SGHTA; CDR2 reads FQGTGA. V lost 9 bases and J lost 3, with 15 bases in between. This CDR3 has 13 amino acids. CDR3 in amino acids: CARHGAGFYEQYF. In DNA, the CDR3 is TGTGCCAGGCACGGGGCGGGCTTCTACGAGCAGTACTTC.